Each of the 8 T cell receptor beta chains below was sequenced from the same sample in a study of metastatic and nonmetastatic thyroid tumors. TCRdb re-analyzed the PCR reads through MiXCR. The table lists roughly 34,000 clones, roughly a third of them singletons, with about 20% in the top ten. Patients had received no treatment of any kind before thyroid surgery. The sample comprised tumor tissue. Receptors originate from a female donor with papillary thyroid cancer or a benign thyroid nodule (not recorded which). Some clones in this sample may be carry-over from other donors' samples.

Regarding this clone: A much larger clonotype is one base distant, so this may be a read error. The genes are TRBV4-1 and TRBJ2-7, with D perhaps TRBD2 (6 bases). Germline CDR1 MGHRA, CDR2 YSYEKL. This CDR3 region has 16 residues. The CDR3 is CASSQDRDFSSFEQYF. CDR3 nucleotide sequence: TGCGCCAGCAGCCAAGATCGGGACTTCTCTTCCTTCGAGCAGTACTTC.

Many counts were recorded for this clone. The J gene is TRBJ2-1, the V gene TRBV11-2; 10 bases fit TRBD2. The CDR3 spans 15 residues. Germline V gene data show CDR1 as SGHAT and CDR2 as FQNNGV. V trimming: 3 bases; J trimming: 9 bases; junction bases outside the gene matches: 8. CDR3: CASSFGSGGAGEQFF. In DNA, the CDR3 is TGTGCCAGCAGCTTTGGAAGCGGGGGGGCCGGTGAGCAGTTCTTC.

This clone was seen just once. J is TRBJ2-1 and V is TRBV19; 9 bases map to TRBD1. CDR3 size: 16 residues. V was pared by 7 bases and J by 6 bases, with 13 bases of the junction left unmatched. From germline, CDR1 is LNHDA and CDR2 SQIVND (reference sequence). The chain's CDR3 is CASTPWGTTGGNEQFF. The CDR3 region has the DNA TGTGCCAGTACCCCGTGGGGAACGACAGGGGGCAATGAGCAGTTCTTC.

This chain joins TRBV11-3 and TRBJ1-3; D possibly corresponds to TRBD1 (5 bases). The V end was cut by 2 bases, the J end by 0 bases, with 8 bases between. Germline V gene sequence: CDR1 SGHNT, CDR2 YENEEA. The CDR3 has 15 amino acids. The CDR3: CASSLQGSSGNTIYF. As DNA, the CDR3 is TGTGCCAGCAGCTTACAGGGAAGCTCTGGAAACACCATATATTTT.

This clone has ten or more counts. This chain connects TRBV19 to TRBJ2-1, with 8 bases fitting TRBD2. The CDR3 is made up of 16 amino acids. In germline, CDR1 is LNHDA, CDR2 SQIVND (reference sequence). Trimming at V came to 6 bases and at J to 2 bases, leaving 9 bases not matched to a gene. CDR3 loop: CASRPSSGLTYNEQFF. The DNA of the CDR3 is TGTGCCAGTAGGCCGTCTAGCGGGCTAACCTACAATGAGCAGTTCTTC.

V is TRBV12-3 or TRBV12-4 and J is TRBJ1-3; tentative D call: TRBD1 (6 bases). This CDR3 is 15 amino acids long. V lost 10 bases and J lost 0, with 16 bases in between. The CDR3 is CANTGSGYSGNTIYF. The CDR3, as DNA: TGTGCCAATACAGGGTCGGGTTACTCTGGAAACACCATATATTTT.

A few counts support this clone. One junction end disagrees with the germline gene, perhaps due to a read error. Other DNA sequences in the same sample also yield this CDR3. The chain carries TRBV19 and TRBJ2-1, with TRBD2 identical over 9 bases. Per the germline V gene, CDR1 is LNHDA and CDR2 is SQIVND (reference sequence). The CDR3 has 14 residues. The CDR3: CASCSGRDYNEQFF. CDR3 DNA sequence: TGTGCCAGCTGTAGCGGGAGAGACTACAATGAGCAGTTCTTT.

The CDR3 nucleotides are TGTGCCAGCAGCTTAGAGGAGGTATCGGCGGTGCAGTTCTTC. Translation gives CASSLEEVSAVQFF. J is TRBJ2-1 and V is TRBV7-6; perhaps TRBD2 as D (5 bases). V dropped 1 base and J dropped 12 bases, with 16 bases sitting between them. Germline CDR1 SGHVS, CDR2 FNYEAQ. The CDR3 extends over 14 amino acids.